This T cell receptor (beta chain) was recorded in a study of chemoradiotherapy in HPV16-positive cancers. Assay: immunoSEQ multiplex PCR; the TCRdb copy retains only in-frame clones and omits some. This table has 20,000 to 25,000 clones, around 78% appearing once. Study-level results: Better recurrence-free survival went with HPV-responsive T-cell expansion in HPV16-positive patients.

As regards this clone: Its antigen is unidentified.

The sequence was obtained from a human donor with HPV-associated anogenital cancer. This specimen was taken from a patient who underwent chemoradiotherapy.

The CDR3 spells CASSPRPVMYAFF. DNA for the CDR3: TGTGCCAGCAGTCCCCGGCCCGTCATGTACGCTTTCTTT. V and J are TRBV28 and TRBJ1-1; D call uncertain. Germline lookup yields CDR1 MDHEN and CDR2 SYDVKM. This CDR3 comprises 13 residues. Trimming shortened V by 5 bases and J by 11 bases, and 18 bases separated the two germline ends.